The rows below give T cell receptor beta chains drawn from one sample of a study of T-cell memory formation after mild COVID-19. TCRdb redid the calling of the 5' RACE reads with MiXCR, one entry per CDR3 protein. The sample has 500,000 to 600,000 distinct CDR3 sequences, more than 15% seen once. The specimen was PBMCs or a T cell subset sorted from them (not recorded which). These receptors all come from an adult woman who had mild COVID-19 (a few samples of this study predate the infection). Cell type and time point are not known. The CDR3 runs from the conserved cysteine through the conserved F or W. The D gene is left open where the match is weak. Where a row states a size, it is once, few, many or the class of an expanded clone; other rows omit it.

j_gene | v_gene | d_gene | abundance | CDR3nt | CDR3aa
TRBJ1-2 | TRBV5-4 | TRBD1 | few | TGTGCCAGCAGCCCCGGGACAGGGGGCGGCTACACCTTC | CASSPGTGGGYTF
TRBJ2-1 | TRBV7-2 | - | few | TGTGCCAGCAGCTTAGTGGCGGGCCGCGGTTACAATGAGCAGTTCTTC | CASSLVAGRGYNEQFF
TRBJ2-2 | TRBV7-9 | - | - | TGTGCCAGCAGCTTATCTGCCCCAGGGGAGCTGTTTTTT | CASSLSAPGELFF
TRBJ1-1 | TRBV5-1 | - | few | TGCGCCAGCAGCTGGGTGGTGGGCAGGGACACTGAAGCTTTCTTT | CASSWVVGRDTEAFF
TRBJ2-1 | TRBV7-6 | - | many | TGTGCCAGCAGCTTAGCGGGGGGTGAGCAGTTCTTC | CASSLAGGEQFF
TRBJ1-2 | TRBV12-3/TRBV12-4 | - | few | TGTGCCAGCACCCCTAGCGGAGATAGCTATGGCTACACCTTC | CASTPSGDSYGYTF
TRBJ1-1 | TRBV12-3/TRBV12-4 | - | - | TGTGCCAGCAGGACCTGGGAAGGGGACCTTAAGAACACTGAAGCTTTCTTT | CASRTWEGDLKNTEAFF
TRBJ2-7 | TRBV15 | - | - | TGTGCCACCAGCAGAGATGCCCCGGCGGGGAGCTACGAGCAGTACTTC | CATSRDAPAGSYEQYF
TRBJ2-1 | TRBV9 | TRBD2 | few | TGTGCCAGCAGTAAAACTAGCGGGGGGAATGAGCAGTTCTTC | CASSKTSGGNEQFF
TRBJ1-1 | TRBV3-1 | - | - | TGTGCCAGCAGCCAAAGGGGAAGAAGCACTGAAGCTTTCTTT | CASSQRGRSTEAFF
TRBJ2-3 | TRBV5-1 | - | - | TGCGCCAGCAGACCCGGGACTCGTAGCACAGATACGCAGTATTTT | CASRPGTRSTDTQYF
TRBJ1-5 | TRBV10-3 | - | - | TGTGCCATCAGTGATGGAGGGGGGAGAGAGCCCCAGCATTTT | CAISDGGGREPQHF
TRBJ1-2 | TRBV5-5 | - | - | TGTGCCAGCAGCTCGGCTCGGGGGTTAAATTATGGCTACACCTTC | CASSSARGLNYGYTF
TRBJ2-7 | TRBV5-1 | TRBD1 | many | TGCGCCAGCAGCTTGGGTGACAGGGGGTACGAGCAGTACTTC | CASSLGDRGYEQYF
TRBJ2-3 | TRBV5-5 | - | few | TGTGCCAGCAGGGACACCCCAGATACGCAGTATTTT | CASRDTPDTQYF
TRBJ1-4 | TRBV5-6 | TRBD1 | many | TGTGCCAGCAGCCACGGGACAGGCATTGAAAAACTGTTTTTT | CASSHGTGIEKLFF
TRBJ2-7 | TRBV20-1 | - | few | TGCAGTGCTAGTTATCCGGGACTGGATTACGAGCAGTACTTC | CSASYPGLDYEQYF
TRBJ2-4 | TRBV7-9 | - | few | TGTGCCAGCAGTTTGGGAACAGAGAAAAACATTCAGTACTTC | CASSLGTEKNIQYF